This TCR beta chain was obtained from a study of tumor-infiltrating lymphocytes in primary liver carcinoma (dated by TCRdb to about 2017). Broadly, across the study: Of the five patients, three men and two women aged 30 to 69 years, four had hepatocellular carcinoma and one had combined HCC and intrahepatic cholangiocarcinoma. Samples yielded roughly 3.5 to 7.13 million productive TCRbeta reads; read depth did not differ significantly between tissue types. A total of 35 specimens from 5 patients, comprising approximately 25 tumor regions, 5 adjacent noncancerous liver tissues and 5 peripheral blood samples, were covered by TCRbeta repertoire sequencing. Technical replicate repertoires showed high reproducibility, with mean shared-clone rates about 0.86 and correlation coefficients above 0.95. The five patients had tumors staged T1-T3 N0M0, with maximum diameters ranging from about 4.2 to 11 cm. The 25 tumor region samples were profiled with Agilent mRNA microarrays so that TCRbeta repertoire diversity could be related to the local molecular phenotype. Across five regions of each liver tumor, along with adjacent normal tissue and blood, the study brought together TCRbeta repertoire sequencing, expression microarrays and whole-exome sequencing. What the authors observed across the whole study: Because sequencing covered only the TCR beta chain and unpaired alpha chains were not captured, true repertoire diversity is likely underestimated. Only five patients were included in the study, and the authors note that the findings should be validated in a larger study. Compared with blood, tumors had a significantly larger share of the repertoire taken up by the top 250 clones (p = 0.039). Only about 7-25% of top clones were present in all five regions of a tumor, suggesting spatial heterogeneity of tumor-infiltrating T cells. Pairs of tumor regions showed greater repertoire overlap (mean roughly 35%) than tumor-adjacent pairs (approximately 17%) or tumor-blood pairs (roughly 15%), which is consistent with antigen-driven expansion. Since the samples were bulk and unsorted, there was no way to compare CD4+ and CD8+ T cell repertoires.

On this clonotype itself: Its recognized antigen is unknown. One junction end disagrees with the germline gene, perhaps due to a read error.

Total RNA and DNA were co-extracted from around 20-30 mg of bulk tissue with the AllPrep DNA/RNA mini kit, without cell sorting. Surgical resection was performed in China between late 2015 and 2016 on about 5 patients with histopathologically diagnosed primary liver carcinoma. At the time of sampling, the patients had chronic HBV infection and had not received any treatment. Five spatially separated regions were sampled from each tumor: the superior, inferior, left-lateral and right-lateral poles, plus the tumor centre. Histology showed that every tumor sample contained more than 80% viable tumor cells. Each fresh piece of tumor and adjacent tissue was cut in two, with one half stored in RNAlater at -80 degrees C and the other half sent for histology. A constant-region primer and ProtoScript II reverse transcriptase were used to reverse-transcribe TCRbeta-specific cDNA from roughly 0.55 ug total RNA. The TCRbeta libraries were prepared through three rounds of nested multiplex PCR following a slightly modified ARM-PCR procedure. Each of the first two PCR rounds ran for around 10 cycles using multiplex TRBV1-TRBV30 forward primers together with a Cbeta reverse primer. Sample barcodes and Illumina adapters were attached in a final 25-cycle PCR using Deep VentR polymerase. Before sequencing, amplicons between 200 and 500 bp were purified from gel using a QIAquick gel extraction kit. An Illumina HiSeq 2500 was used to sequence the TCRbeta amplicons, generating 250-bp paired-end reads. The source study handled its data this way. Quality trimming of reads was performed with Trimmomatic v0.33, and paired reads were merged with FLASH v1.2.11 so that full CDR3 sequences could be recovered. V, D and J germline segments were assigned to the rearranged TCRbeta sequences by MiGEC v1.2.1b. Clonotype statistics and Shannon-Wiener diversity indices were calculated with VDJtools v1.0.0. To cut down on sampling bias, every analysis after diversity analysis relied on just the 250 most abundant clonotypes from each sample. TCRdb itself trimmed the public reads at Q25 with fastp, ran MiXCR and retained productive beta chains. Identical CDR3 proteins give one entry, which carries the most common genes and DNA. What appears here as the V and J calls and clone size reflects TCRdb's work, not the paper's. In all, the sample holds about 100,000 distinct CDR3 sequences, and 55% to 80% of those were seen once. 12% of the sample is in the top ten clones.

The CDR3 covers 14 residues, taking in both the cysteine and the phenylalanine. Of the read, only the CDR3 DNA is kept; its 42 bases are in frame from base 1. The germline V gene sets CDR1 to ENHRY and CDR2 to SYGVKD. This clonotype originated in a woman aged 55-70 years with primary liver carcinoma and hepatitis B virus infection. Here the chain combines TRBV10-3 and TRBJ2-2, with the D segment possibly TRBD1 or TRBD2, each aligning over 5 bases. The specimen sequenced was liver tumor tissue from sampling region 2. The cell subset or site label, as the study defines it: tumor region T2, inferior pole. CDR3 sequence: CAISDRDDTGKLFF. The nucleotide sequence reads as follows: TGTGCCATCAGTGACAGGGACGACACCGGGAAGCTGTTTTTT.